Shown below are 11 T cell receptor beta chains from a single sample sequenced in a study of beta chain features in type 1 diabetes. Whole-study findings and limits: People with Type 1 diabetes carried modestly yet significantly shorter TCRB CDR3s in all four CD4+ subsets.

Their antigens remain unidentified. Every isolated RNA sample was fully reverse transcribed, so sequencing captured expressed TCRB transcripts. Only in-frame clones appear in the TCRdb table, and some are missing; sequencing was by immunoSEQ multiplex PCR. Of 550,000 to 850,000 clones listed, under 15% are singletons. The sample was naive CD4+ T cells from blood. The source of these receptors is a young man with type 1 diabetes.

The CDR3 sequence is CASNYFEGGTDTQYF. CDR3 in DNA: TGTGCCAGCAACTACTTTGAGGGGGGCACAGATACGCAGTATTTT. V and J are TRBV2 and TRBJ2-3; TRBD1 is a possible D gene (6 bases). The ends were cut back, 7 bases at V and 1 base at J, with 15 bases in the middle. CDR1 SNHLY and CDR2 FYNNEI come from the germline V gene. The CDR3 runs 15 residues.

The sample holds a few counts of this clone. V usage is TRBV7-3 and J usage is TRBJ2-3; maybe TRBD1 (6 bases). This CDR3 has 14 residues. Trimming removed 4 bases at V and 2 bases at J, with 10 bases between. Germline CDR1 reads SGHTA; CDR2 reads FQGTGA. CDR3 DNA sequence: TGTGCCAGCAGCTCAGGACAGCACACAGATACGCAGTATTTT. This codes for CASSSGQHTDTQYF.

A few counts support this clone. The genes are TRBV28 and TRBJ2-2, with D possibly matching TRBD2 (6 bases). The CDR3 sequence is 15 residues long. V gave up 1 base and J gave up 6 bases, with 12 bases separating them. The germline CDR1 and CDR2 sequences are MDHEN and SYDVKM. In nucleotides, the CDR3 is TGTGCCAGCAGTTTATCGTCTGGGGGGTCCGGGGAGCTGTTTTTT. It is translated as CASSLSSGGSGELFF.

The chain links TRBV4-1 to TRBJ1-1; the D is unclear. V dropped 2 bases and J dropped 6 bases, with 13 bases sitting between them. Germline CDR1 is MGHRA and CDR2 is YSYEKL. The CDR3 covers 14 residues. The CDR3: CASSQPTRRAEAFF. The DNA of the CDR3 is TGCGCCAGCAGCCAACCCACTAGGAGAGCTGAAGCTTTCTTT.

In its sample, this clone was seen a few times. The V gene is TRBV29-1, the J gene TRBJ1-1, with a possible D match to TRBD1 (5 bases). The V end was cut by 8 bases, the J end by 4 bases, with 17 bases between. CDR3 length equals 13 residues. Germline lookup yields CDR1 SQVTM and CDR2 ANQGSEA. CDR3 nucleotide sequence: TGCAGCTCGAAGGGACGGTTAGTCACTGAAGCTTTCTTT. Encoded protein: CSSKGRLVTEAFF.

This clone was seen more than once but under ten times. The rearrangement joins TRBV20-1 to TRBJ2-1, with 9 bases aligning to TRBD2. Losses at the gene ends were 3 bases for V and 15 bases for J; bases not matched to a gene: 6. The CDR3 has 11 residues. Per the germline V gene, CDR1 is DFQATT and CDR2 is SNEGSKA (reference sequence). CDR3: CSASGGGVWFF. In DNA, the CDR3 is TGCAGTGCTAGTGGCGGGGGGGTTTGGTTCTTC.

The genes are TRBV13 and TRBJ2-2, with TRBD2 matching 8 bases. Germline values: CDR1 PRHDT, CDR2 FYEKMQ (reference sequence). CDR3 size: 13 residues. V gave up 5 bases and J gave up 7 bases; unmatched junction bases: 3. CDR3 protein: CASSPLAGGELFF. The CDR3 DNA follows: TGTGCCAGCAGCCCTCTAGCGGGCGGGGAGCTGTTTTTT.

DNA of the CDR3: TGTGCCAGCAGTGTCGACAGTCTCGGACAAGAGACCCAGTACTTC. Its protein product is CASSVDSLGQETQYF. The chain couples TRBV28 to TRBJ2-5; D possibly corresponds to TRBD1 (5 bases). The V gene's germline CDR1 is MDHEN and CDR2 SYDVKM. The CDR3 extends over 15 amino acids. The ends were cut back, 5 bases at V and 2 bases at J, with 15 bases in the middle.

Details on this clone: The germline gene is not matched at one end of the junction; a read error may be the cause. The V and J genes are TRBV2 and TRBJ2-5; 11 positions agree with TRBD2. Germline V CDR1 and CDR2: SNHLY, FYNNEI. The CDR3 contains 18 residues. CDR3 in amino acids: CASREGRLAGGSLETQYF. The CDR3 bases are TGTGCCAGCAGAGAAGGTCGGCTAGCGGGGGGATCTTTAGAGACCCAGTACTTC.

J is TRBJ2-7 and V is TRBV7-6; maybe TRBD2 (6 bases). Trimming pared 5 bases from V and 2 bases from J, leaving 16 bases between. In germline, CDR1 is SGHVS, CDR2 FNYEAQ. CDR3 size: 15 residues. Here the CDR3 reads CASSPRPSDAYEQYF. In DNA form, the CDR3 reads TGTGCCAGCAGCCCAAGACCTAGCGATGCCTACGAGCAGTACTTC.

V gene TRBV7-2 combines with J gene TRBJ1-6; D not resolved. Germline CDR1 and CDR2: SGHTA and FQGNSA. Trimming removed 4 bases from V and 5 bases from J, with 9 bases in between. The length of the CDR3 is 14 residues. The CDR3 here is CASSSTRDNSPLHF. The CDR3 DNA sequence: TGTGCCAGCAGCTCAACCCGGGATAATTCACCCCTCCACTTT.